This passage covers 25 T cell receptor beta chains from one sample sequenced in a study of T cell responses to AZD1222 COVID-19 vaccine. Measured with immunoSEQ multiplex PCR; TCRdb has only the in-frame clones, and not every one. The repertoire holds about 86,000 clones, with 89% as singletons. The sequenced sample was peripheral blood, obtained 28 days after the second AZD1222 dose. These receptors all stem from an adult who received the AZD1222 COVID-19 vaccine.

The chain uses TRBV5-4 and TRBJ2-3; TRBD2 matches at 16 bases. CDR1 SGHNT and CDR2 YYREEE come from the germline V gene (reference sequence). The CDR3 runs to 19 residues. After removal of 5 bases from V and 3 bases from J, the junction contained 12 bases not matched to a gene. CDR3 nucleotide sequence: TGTGCCAGCAGTTCCGGGACTAGCGGGGGGGCCTTAGGTACAGATACGCAGTATTTT. It is translated as CASSSGTSGGALGTDTQYF.

The chain uses TRBV7-2 and TRBJ1-5; D possibly corresponds to TRBD1 (5 bases). Per the germline V gene, CDR1 is SGHTA and CDR2 is FQGNSA. The CDR3 has 14 residues. V was clipped by 3 bases and J by 2 bases, with 8 bases between them. The CDR3 sequence: CASSLGPGNQPQHF. CDR3 DNA: TGTGCCAGCAGCTTGGGACCAGGCAATCAGCCCCAGCATTTT.

The DNA of the CDR3 is TGTGCCAGCAGCTTAGTGGTGGGTAACACTGAAGCTTTCTTT. Its protein is CASSLVVGNTEAFF. The chain recombines TRBV13 with TRBJ1-1; D is undetermined. Germline V gene sequence: CDR1 PRHDT, CDR2 FYEKMQ (reference sequence). The CDR3 is 14 amino acids. The V end was cut by 1 base, the J end by 2 bases, with 8 bases between.

V is TRBV15 and J is TRBJ1-5; D ambiguous. The CDR3 is 13 amino acids. The germline V and J ends were trimmed by 0 bases and 4 bases, with 4 bases remaining between them. Germline CDR1 is LNHNV and CDR2 is YYDKDF (reference sequence). CDR3 region: CATSREPNQPQHF. DNA for the CDR3: TGTGCCACCAGCAGAGAACCGAATCAGCCCCAGCATTTT.

This clone was seen just once. The CDR3 spells CASSATGTVAYNEQFF. The CDR3 nucleotides are TGTGCCAGCAGCGCAACCGGGACAGTAGCTTACAATGAGCAGTTCTTC. The V and J genes are TRBV7-2 and TRBJ2-1, with 7 bases fitting TRBD1. The CDR3 contains 16 residues. V shed 5 bases and J 4 bases; nucleotides not matched to a gene: 11. Germline lookup yields CDR1 SGHTA and CDR2 FQGNSA. Full variable domain (outside the CDR3, taken from reference TRBV7-2 and TRBJ2-1): GAGVSQSPSNKVTEKGKDVELRCDPISGHTALYWYRQSLGQGLEFLIYFQGNSAPDKSGLPSDRFSAERTGGSVSTLTIQRTQQEDSAVYLCASSATGTVAYNEQFFGPGTRLTVL.

This chain links TRBV7-9 with TRBJ1-5, with a weak D call TRBD1 (5 bases). Deletions cut 0 bases from V and 6 bases from J, with 12 bases between. This CDR3 contains 15 residues. Germline V lookup: CDR1 SEHNR, CDR2 FQNEAQ (reference sequence). CDR3 in amino acids: CASSLAYGGTQPQHF. The CDR3 nucleotides are TGTGCCAGCAGCTTAGCGTACGGGGGTACTCAGCCCCAGCATTTT.

The chain recombines TRBV28 with TRBJ1-4; maybe TRBD1 (5 bases). Trimming cost V 6 bases and J 2 bases, with 16 bases left between them. The CDR3 consists of 16 residues. Germline CDR1 reads MDHEN; CDR2 reads SYDVKM. CDR3 DNA sequence: TGTGCCAGCAGCCCCCCTCCAGGGTATACTAATGAAAAACTGTTTTTT. Its translation is CASSPPPGYTNEKLFF. The variable domain in full, completed from reference TRBV28 and TRBJ1-4, reads DVKVTQSSRYLVKRTGEKVFLECVQDMDHENMFWYRQDPGLGLRLIYFSYDVKMKEKGDIPEGYSVSREKKERFSLILESASTNQTSMYLCASSPPPGYTNEKLFFGSGTQLSVL.

The chain carries TRBV7-2 and TRBJ1-2; D is undetermined. The CDR3 consists of 14 residues. Germline CDR1 and CDR2: SGHTA and FQGNSA. Trimming shortened V by 1 base and J by 2 bases, and 8 bases separated the two germline ends. The DNA of the CDR3 is TGTGCCAGCAGCTTAGGAGTGGGGAACTATGGCTACACCTTC. Its protein is CASSLGVGNYGYTF.

This clone was seen just once. The chain joins TRBV9 to TRBJ2-5; 9 bases match TRBD2. Germline V CDR1 and CDR2: SGDLS, YYNGEE. The junction had 13 bases not matched to a gene; V was cut back by 5 bases and J by 2 bases. CDR3 length equals 17 residues. CDR3 in amino acids: CASSAGGAGGLQETQYF. The CDR3 DNA reads TGTGCCAGCAGTGCCGGCGGAGCGGGGGGTCTACAAGAGACCCAGTACTTC.

This clone was recorded once. This sequence joins TRBV5-4 and TRBJ2-1; tentatively, D is TRBD1 or TRBD2 (6 bases each). From germline, CDR1 is SGHNT and CDR2 YYREEE (reference sequence). Trimming removed 6 bases from V and 8 bases from J, with 9 bases in between. The CDR3 is 11 amino acids. Here the CDR3 reads CASTGGYEQFF. Here the CDR3 DNA reads TGTGCCAGCACCGGGGGCTATGAGCAGTTCTTC.

The chain couples TRBV6-5 to TRBJ2-7; D remains ambiguous. The CDR3 contains 11 residues. The V and J ends lost 4 bases and 3 bases respectively, with 4 bases between them. The germline V gene has CDR1 MNHEY and CDR2 SVGAGI. CDR3 sequence: CASSLGYEQYF. The CDR3 DNA reads TGTGCCAGCAGTTTAGGCTACGAGCAGTACTTC.

The chain joins TRBV27 to TRBJ2-1, with unresolved D. Germline V lookup: CDR1 MNHEY, CDR2 SMNVEV (reference sequence). V was pared by 3 bases and J by 5 bases, with 5 bases between. The CDR3 has 12 residues. The CDR3: CASSLGNNEQFF. DNA of the CDR3: TGTGCCAGCAGTTTGGGGAACAATGAGCAGTTCTTC.

The chain is built from TRBV5-4 and TRBJ2-1; the D call may be TRBD1 or TRBD2 (6 bases each). The V gene's germline CDR1 is SGHNT and CDR2 YYREEE (reference sequence). The ends were cut back, 3 bases at V and 6 bases at J, with 22 bases in the middle. The CDR3 length is 17 residues. CDR3 in amino acids: CASSSGRGALNFNEQFF. CDR3 in DNA: TGTGCCAGCAGCTCGGGAAGGGGGGCGCTTAACTTCAATGAGCAGTTCTTC.

The chain carries TRBV29-1 and TRBJ2-3, with 9 bases lining up with TRBD2. After removal of 7 bases from V and 1 base from J, the junction contained 9 bases not matched to a gene. Germline CDR1 SQVTM, CDR2 ANQGSEA. The CDR3 has 15 residues. The CDR3 region is CSGGGSGGGTDTQYF. The CDR3 DNA reads TGCAGCGGAGGGGGTAGCGGGGGAGGCACAGATACGCAGTATTTT.

This chain joins TRBV10-3 and TRBJ2-7; 8 nucleotides align to TRBD1. Germline loops: CDR1 ENHRY, CDR2 SYGVKD. The V and J ends lost 2 bases and 2 bases, in that order; junction bases with no gene match: 17. This CDR3 is built from 19 residues. The CDR3 protein is CAISEPKQIRTGPTYEQYF. The CDR3 DNA follows: TGTGCCATCAGTGAGCCGAAGCAGATCCGGACAGGGCCCACCTACGAGCAGTACTTC.

V gene TRBV19 combines with J gene TRBJ2-7, with D unclear. CDR3 size: 13 residues. Trimming cost V 6 bases and J 6 bases, with 15 bases left between them. CDR1 and CDR2 from the germline V gene are LNHDA and SQIVND (reference sequence). This CDR3 is CASREARHSEQYF. In nucleotides, the CDR3 is TGTGCCAGTAGGGAAGCGAGGCATTCCGAGCAGTACTTC.

The chain links TRBV6-1 to TRBJ2-5; perhaps TRBD2 as D (6 bases). The CDR3 length is 12 residues. Looked up from germline, CDR1 is MNHNS and CDR2 is SASEGT. Trimming shortened V by 6 bases and J by 7 bases, and 12 bases separated the two germline ends. The CDR3 is CASRPGEGTQYF. The CDR3 DNA sequence: TGTGCCAGCAGGCCGGGAGAGGGGACCCAGTACTTC.

The chain links TRBV7-2 to TRBJ2-3; 11 nucleotides agree with TRBD2. V shed 5 bases and J 3 bases; nucleotides not matched to a gene: 13. This CDR3 is 18 amino acids long. Germline lookup yields CDR1 SGHTA and CDR2 FQGNSA. CDR3 sequence: CASSKLRLLAGETDTQYF. The CDR3 DNA is TGTGCCAGCAGCAAGCTTAGGTTACTAGCGGGAGAAACAGATACGCAGTATTTT.

V and J are TRBV7-9 and TRBJ1-1, with D unresolved. Per the germline V gene, CDR1 is SEHNR and CDR2 is FQNEAQ (reference sequence). Trimming removed 1 base at V and 0 bases at J, with 9 bases between. The CDR3 loop spans 15 amino acids. The CDR3, as DNA: TGTGCCAGCAGCTTAGTCTCGGGGATGAACACTGAAGCTTTCTTT. Translated, it gives CASSLVSGMNTEAFF.

J is TRBJ2-7 and V is TRBV28; D is possibly TRBD2 (6 bases). Germline V gene sequence: CDR1 MDHEN, CDR2 SYDVKM. This CDR3 is 15 amino acids long. The V gene lost 5 bases and the J gene lost 5 bases, with 19 bases spanning the gap. The CDR3 sequence: CASSPLVGGWNEQYF. For the CDR3, the DNA is TGTGCCAGCAGTCCGCTTGTCGGGGGTTGGAACGAGCAGTACTTC.

J is TRBJ2-4 and V is TRBV5-4; 8 positions match TRBD1. Looked up from germline, CDR1 is SGHNT and CDR2 is YYREEE (reference sequence). The J segment lost 7 bases and the V segment lost 3 bases, leaving 12 bases of the junction unmatched. The CDR3 is 16 residues long. The CDR3 DNA follows: TGTGCCAGCAGCTCCACCGTAGACAGGGGATCGAACATTCAGTACTTC. This encodes CASSSTVDRGSNIQYF.

This chain links TRBV19 with TRBJ1-5; D ambiguous. CDR3 length: 16 residues. V dropped 5 bases and J dropped 2 bases, with 16 bases sitting between them. Looked up from germline, CDR1 is LNHDA and CDR2 is SQIVND (reference sequence). CDR3 region: CASSPRVWAGNQPQHF. In nucleotides, the CDR3 is TGTGCCAGTAGTCCCCGGGTCTGGGCAGGCAATCAGCCCCAGCATTTT.

This chain uses TRBV5-5 with TRBJ1-1; D gene uncertain. The CDR3 spans 13 residues. The germline V gene encodes CDR1 SGHKS and CDR2 YYEKEE (reference sequence). With 1 base removed from V and 6 bases from J, the gap between germline ends came to 10 bases. The DNA of the CDR3 is TGTGCCAGCAGCTTGTCGTTGGTCGCTGAAGCTTTCTTT. It specifies CASSLSLVAEAFF. The full variable domain, its missing parts supplied by reference TRBV5-5 and TRBJ1-1, is DAGVTQSPTHLIKTRGQQVTLRCSPISGHKSVSWYQQVLGQGPQFIFQYYEKEERGRGNFPDRFSARQFPNYSSELNVNALLLGDSALYLCASSLSLVAEAFFGQGTRLTVV.

The gene calls are TRBV27 and TRBJ1-2; 10 bases map to TRBD1. V shed 5 bases and J 3 bases; nucleotides not matched to a gene: 12. The CDR3 covers 17 residues. Germline V gene sequence: CDR1 MNHEY, CDR2 SMNVEV (reference sequence). For the CDR3, the DNA is TGTGCCAGCAGTGTAACCCCCTCCGGGACAGGGGACTATGGCTACACCTTC. It yields the protein CASSVTPSGTGDYGYTF.

This chain links TRBV18 with TRBJ2-3, with no clear D. CDR3 length equals 15 residues. Germline assignment: CDR1 KGHSH and CDR2 LQKENI. Trimming removed 0 bases from V and 1 base from J, with 8 bases in between. DNA of the CDR3: TGTGCCAGCTCACCACCGCTAGGTGGCACAGATACGCAGTATTTT. It yields the protein CASSPPLGGTDTQYF.